The next 30 T cell receptor beta chains were all read from a single sample in a study of technical replicates of blood from several donors (dated by TCRdb to about 2017). Receptor amplification or capture employed the immunoSEQ multiplex PCR assay. TCRdb obtained this table from immuneACCESS and retained in-frame rearrangements with V and J assigned. These tables miss some clones; where compared with another copy, unresolved V genes account for less than half of the shortfall, and the remainder is unexplained. The sample contains 55,000 to 75,000 clones, over 85% of them found a single time. 4.2% of the sample rests with the top ten. Sequenced input: PBMCs. The receptors originated from a human donor in good health. Some clones in this sample may be carry-over from other donors' samples.

V usage is TRBV30 and J usage is TRBJ1-5, with a possible D match to TRBD1 (6 bases). The ends were cut back, 3 bases at V and 0 bases at J, with 9 bases in the middle. CDR1 and CDR2 from the germline V gene are GTSNPN and SVGIG (reference sequence). The CDR3 has 14 amino acids. CDR3 loop: CAWRGQYSNQPQHF. The CDR3 bases are TGTGCCTGGAGAGGACAGTATAGCAATCAGCCCCAGCATTTT. The full variable domain, its missing parts supplied by reference TRBV30 and TRBJ1-5, is SQTIHQWPATLVQPVGSPLSLECTVEGTSNPNLYWYRQAAGRGLQLLFYSVGIGQISSEVPQNLSASRPQDRQFILSSKKLLLSDSGFYLCAWRGQYSNQPQHFGDGTRLSIL.

J is TRBJ1-1 and V is TRBV11-2, with D uncertain. Trimming took 2 bases from V and 1 from J, leaving 5 bases between them. CDR3 length: 13 amino acids. Germline CDR1 and CDR2: SGHAT and FQNNGV. The CDR3 nucleotides are TGTGCCAGCAGCTTATTAAAGAACACTGAAGCTTTCTTT. Amino acid sequence: CASSLLKNTEAFF. The full variable domain, rest sourced from reference TRBV11-2 and TRBJ1-1, is EAGVAQSPRYKIIEKRQSVAFWCNPISGHATLYWYQQILGQGPKLLIQFQNNGVVDDSQLPKDRFSAERLKGVDSTLKIQPAKLEDSAVYLCASSLLKNTEAFFGQGTRLTVV.

This rearrangement joins TRBV20-1 to TRBJ2-5, with D possibly matching TRBD2 (6 bases). V was clipped by 4 bases and J by 11 bases, with 11 bases between them. The CDR3 is 10 residues long. Germline assignment: CDR1 DFQATT and CDR2 SNEGSKA (reference sequence). The DNA of the CDR3 is TGCAGTGCTAACCGGGACTCTCAGTACTTC. This codes for CSANRDSQYF.

This chain connects TRBV4-1 to TRBJ2-1, with 12 bases identical to TRBD2. The trim removed 0 bases at V and 15 bases at J, leaving 12 bases unmatched. Germline values: CDR1 MGHRA, CDR2 YSYEKL. The CDR3 extends over 16 amino acids. The CDR3 here is CASSQDRPSGGASLFF. The CDR3 DNA follows: TGCGCCAGCAGCCAAGATAGGCCTAGCGGGGGGGCCAGCCTGTTCTTC.

The chain couples TRBV5-1 to TRBJ2-2; TRBD2 matches at 7 bases. The germline V gene encodes CDR1 SGHRS and CDR2 YFSETQ. This CDR3 spans 16 amino acids. With 4 bases clipped from V and 1 base from J, the junction kept 7 bases outside the gene matches. CDR3 residues: CASSALADLNTGELFF. CDR3 DNA: TGCGCCAGCAGCGCGCTAGCGGATCTGAACACCGGGGAGCTGTTTTTT.

The chain couples TRBV11-2 to TRBJ2-7; D unresolved. V lost 0 bases and J 4 bases, leaving 7 bases between the germline ends. The germline V gene encodes CDR1 SGHAT and CDR2 FQNNGV. The CDR3 contains 13 residues. CDR3 coding DNA: TGTGCCAGCAGCTTAGATACCCAGTACGAGCAGTACTTC. This sequence encodes CASSLDTQYEQYF.

This chain uses TRBV4-3 with TRBJ2-1; TRBD2 agrees at 9 bases. CDR3 length: 15 amino acids. The germline V gene encodes CDR1 LGHNA and CDR2 YSLEER. J was trimmed by 10 bases and V by 2 bases; bases with no gene match: 9. CDR3 amino acids: CASSQTSGPFIEQFF. DNA for the CDR3: TGCGCCAGCAGCCAAACTAGCGGGCCTTTTATAGAGCAGTTCTTC.

CDR3 sequence: CASSNTDWSTDTQYF. Written as DNA, the CDR3 is TGTGCCAGCAGCAATACTGATTGGAGCACAGATACGCAGTATTTT. The gene calls are TRBV7-2 and TRBJ2-3; D uncertain. Germline CDR1 reads SGHTA; CDR2 reads FQGNSA. The CDR3 loop spans 15 amino acids. The V end lost 5 bases, the J end lost 0 bases, and 12 bases lay between the germline ends.

The V gene is TRBV14, the J gene TRBJ1-6; 7 bases line up with TRBD1. The CDR3 contains 14 residues. V was clipped by 6 bases and J by 6 bases; unmatched bases: 5. The germline gives CDR1 SGHDN, CDR2 FVKESK. CDR3: CASRHGTVNSPLHF. CDR3 bases: TGTGCCAGCAGACACGGGACAGTTAATTCACCCCTCCACTTT.

CDR3 sequence: CASRAGTGEHSPLHF. CDR3 DNA: TGCGCCAGCAGGGCCGGGACAGGGGAACATTCACCCCTCCACTTT. The rearrangement links TRBV10-2 to TRBJ1-6; 10 bases align to TRBD1. CDR1 is WSHSY and CDR2 is SAAADI in the germline V gene. V was pared by 6 bases and J by 8 bases, with 7 bases of the junction left unmatched. The CDR3 is 15 amino acids.

The chain links TRBV4-3 to TRBJ2-7; unclear D gene. The length of the CDR3 is 13 residues. The V gene's germline CDR1 is LGHNA and CDR2 YSLEER. V dropped 2 bases and J dropped 3 bases, with 8 bases sitting between them. The CDR3 DNA sequence: TGCGCCAGCAGCCAACGGAGATTCTACGAGCAGTACTTC. It encodes CASSQRRFYEQYF.

V usage is TRBV30 and J usage is TRBJ1-2, with D tentatively TRBD1 (6 bases). The CDR3 spans 10 residues. Germline CDR1 reads GTSNPN; CDR2 reads SVGIG (reference sequence). The V end lost 5 bases, the J end lost 8 bases, and 9 bases lay between the germline ends. The chain's CDR3 is CAWGQTGYTF. CDR3 nucleotide sequence: TGTGCCTGGGGACAGACGGGCTACACCTTC.

This chain connects TRBV6-5 to TRBJ2-1; the D gene is possibly TRBD1 (5 bases). The CDR3 extends over 14 amino acids. Germline CDR1 and CDR2: MNHEY and SVGAGI. The V gene lost 7 bases and the J gene lost 5 bases, with 15 bases spanning the gap. CDR3 bases: TGTGCCAGCATTGCGTGGGGCGGCAACAATGAGCAGTTCTTC. Protein: CASIAWGGNNEQFF.

The chain uses TRBV7-9 and TRBJ1-5; 7 bases agree with TRBD1. V lost 5 bases, J lost 1 base, and 8 bases stayed unmatched. This CDR3 has 16 amino acids. Germline-derived CDR1 and CDR2 are SEHNR and FQNEAQ (reference sequence). CDR3 in DNA: TGTGCCAGCAGCCCCGGGACAGTGGCGAGCAATCAGCCCCAGCATTTT. This encodes CASSPGTVASNQPQHF.

The chain joins TRBV7-3 to TRBJ1-6; a possible D gene is TRBD1 (5 bases). The germline gives CDR1 SGHTA, CDR2 FQGTGA. Deletions cut 2 bases from V and 6 bases from J, with 8 bases between. The CDR3 totals 14 residues. The CDR3 loop is CASSLAGSNSPLHF. DNA for the CDR3: TGTGCCAGCAGCTTAGCAGGGTCTAATTCACCCCTCCACTTT.

This sequence joins TRBV5-4 and TRBJ2-5, with 9 bases lining up with TRBD2. With V trimmed by 4 bases and J by 2 bases, 12 bases remained unmatched. Germline CDR1 and CDR2: SGHNT and YYREEE (reference sequence). The CDR3 has 17 residues. The DNA for the CDR3 is TGTGCCAGCAGCACCGCGGGGGGGGGCTCCCTTCAAGAGACCCAGTACTTC. Amino acids: CASSTAGGGSLQETQYF.

CDR3 nucleotides: TGTGCCAGCAGCTTTGCGGGAGTGGTCCAGGGTGAGCAGTTCTTC. Its translation: CASSFAGVVQGEQFF. The rearrangement links TRBV7-2 to TRBJ2-1; TRBD2 aligns across 7 bases. The CDR3 has 15 residues. Germline V gives CDR1 SGHTA, CDR2 FQGNSA. With 3 bases clipped from V and 9 bases from J, the junction kept 11 bases outside the gene matches.

The J gene is TRBJ2-1, the V gene TRBV7-9; D is unclear. Germline V gene lookup returns CDR1 SEHNR and CDR2 FQNEAQ (reference sequence). The CDR3 totals 14 residues. V gave up 1 base and J gave up 8 bases, with 12 bases separating them. The CDR3 DNA reads as TGTGCCAGCAGCTTAGATTCGGGTGTTGATGAGCAGTTCTTC. Translated, it gives CASSLDSGVDEQFF. Full variable domain (remainder filled in from reference TRBV7-9 and TRBJ2-1): DTGVSQNPRHKITKRGQNVTFRCDPISEHNRLYWYRQTLGQGPEFLTYFQNEAQLEKSRLLSDRFSAERPKGSFSTLEIQRTEQGDSAMYLCASSLDSGVDEQFFGPGTRLTVL.

The genes are TRBV7-3 and TRBJ2-1, with 11 positions matching TRBD2. Germline lookup yields CDR1 SGHTA and CDR2 FQGTGA. The trim removed 4 bases at V and 7 bases at J, leaving 6 bases unmatched. CDR3 length: 15 residues. This CDR3 reads CASSSLAGGPNEQFF. In nucleotides, the CDR3 is TGTGCCAGCAGCTCGTTAGCGGGAGGGCCAAATGAGCAGTTCTTC.

The chain is built from TRBV2 and TRBJ1-1, with 9 bases fitting TRBD1. Germline CDR1 is SNHLY and CDR2 is FYNNEI. J lost 2 bases, V lost 5 bases, and 3 bases had no gene match. The CDR3 totals 14 residues. CDR3 coding DNA: TGTGCCAGCAGTTACAGGGGGCGAAACACTGAAGCTTTCTTT. It codes for CASSYRGRNTEAFF.

The rearrangement uses TRBV9 and TRBJ2-1, with D possibly being TRBD1 (5 bases). Deletions cut 4 bases from V and 6 bases from J, with 17 bases between. Germline CDR1 is SGDLS and CDR2 is YYNGEE. The CDR3 consists of 15 residues. The DNA of the CDR3 is TGTGCCAGCAGCCCGATGGACACGAACCGCAATGAGCAGTTCTTC. It specifies CASSPMDTNRNEQFF.

The V and J genes are TRBV10-3 and TRBJ1-4, with D perhaps TRBD1 (5 bases). V dropped 0 bases and J dropped 8 bases, with 13 bases sitting between them. Germline V gives CDR1 ENHRY, CDR2 SYGVKD. The CDR3 consists of 15 residues. Here the CDR3 reads CAISESGQGGEKLFF. The CDR3 DNA reads as TGTGCCATCAGTGAGTCGGGGCAGGGAGGCGAAAAACTGTTTTTT.

This clone was observed a handful of times. The chain has TRBV7-9 and TRBJ1-6; TRBD1 agrees at 7 bases. The CDR3 covers 15 residues. The V and J ends lost 5 bases and 7 bases, in that order; junction bases with no gene match: 8. Germline CDR1 SEHNR, CDR2 FQNEAQ (reference sequence). The CDR3 spells CASSTEGAKNSPLHF. CDR3 sequence (DNA): TGTGCCAGCAGCACAGAGGGGGCCAAGAATTCACCCCTCCACTTT.

The V gene is TRBV6-5, the J gene TRBJ2-1; perhaps TRBD1 as D (5 bases). CDR1 and CDR2 (germline): MNHEY, SVGAGI. V was cut by 0 bases and J by 10 bases, with 10 bases left in between. CDR3 size: 13 residues. The CDR3 bases are TGTGCCAGCAGTTACTCCCAGGGTTGGGAGCAGTTCTTC. Translation: CASSYSQGWEQFF.

The chain has TRBV7-9 and TRBJ1-2; 12 positions agree with TRBD1. CDR1 is SEHNR and CDR2 is FQNEAQ in the germline V gene (reference sequence). The CDR3 consists of 17 residues. V was pared by 5 bases and J by 5 bases, with 12 bases of the junction left unmatched. The CDR3 loop is CASSPGTGGVKGYGYTF. The CDR3 nucleotides read TGTGCCAGCAGCCCAGGGACAGGGGGCGTAAAAGGGTATGGCTACACCTTC.

This sequence joins TRBV4-3 and TRBJ2-2, with D unclear. The CDR3 totals 15 residues. Germline values: CDR1 LGHNA, CDR2 YSLEER. Trimming removed 0 bases at V and 1 base at J, with 6 bases between. DNA for the CDR3: TGCGCCAGCAGCCAAGATCAGATGAACACCGGGGAGCTGTTTTTT. Translation: CASSQDQMNTGELFF.

The rearrangement uses TRBV5-8 and TRBJ1-5; D is unresolved. Germline loops: CDR1 SGHTS, CDR2 YDEGEE. The CDR3 loop spans 17 amino acids. Trimming stripped 0 bases from V and 0 bases from J, with 13 bases between. This CDR3 is CASSLAVGLSSNQPQHF. DNA for the CDR3: TGTGCCAGCAGCTTGGCCGTCGGACTTAGTAGCAATCAGCCCCAGCATTTT.

The J gene is TRBJ1-5, the V gene TRBV15; a possible D gene is TRBD1 (6 bases). The germline CDR1 and CDR2 sequences are LNHNV and YYDKDF (reference sequence). There are 14 residues in the CDR3. With 3 bases removed from V and 6 bases from J, the gap between germline ends came to 12 bases. DNA of the CDR3: TGTGCCACCAGCAGGGGAGGGGGGGGTCAGCCCCAGCATTTT. This sequence encodes CATSRGGGGQPQHF. Full variable domain (outside the CDR3, taken from reference TRBV15 and TRBJ1-5): DAMVIQNPRYQVTQFGKPVTLSCSQTLNHNVMYWYQQKSSQAPKLLFHYYDKDFNNEADTPDNFQSRRPNTSFCFLDIRSPGLGDTAMYLCATSRGGGGQPQHFGDGTRLSIL.

The chain links TRBV5-1 to TRBJ2-5, with 10 bases identical to TRBD2. This CDR3 has 17 residues. Germline V lookup: CDR1 SGHRS, CDR2 YFSETQ. V shed 6 bases, J shed 5 bases, and the junction held 16 bases outside the gene matches. CDR3 loop: CASNPGASGSSGETQYF. DNA for the CDR3: TGCGCCAGCAACCCGGGGGCTAGCGGGAGTTCGGGTGAGACCCAGTACTTC.

This chain links TRBV4-2 with TRBJ2-1; D is uncertain. Looked up from germline, CDR1 is LGHNA and CDR2 is YNFKEQ. The CDR3 length is 14 residues. V dropped 7 bases and J dropped 8 bases, with 18 bases sitting between them. CDR3 residues: CASTPRLTLDEQFF. For the CDR3, the DNA is TGTGCCAGCACCCCTAGGCTTACGTTGGATGAGCAGTTCTTC.